The rows below give T cell receptor beta chains drawn from one sample of a study of blood T cell repertoires in COVID-19. Measured with immunoSEQ multiplex PCR; TCRdb has only the in-frame clones, and not every one. The sample comprises under 40,000 clones, about 89% of which are singletons, and roughly a tenth rests with the top ten. The sample taken for sequencing was peripheral blood. These receptors were taken from a man older than 75 with active COVID-19. Both conserved end residues are part of each CDR3. Each record gives: V gene, J gene, CDR3 length, D gene, clone size, CDR3 DNA, CDR3 protein. D genes are given only for firm matches. Clone size is stated in some rows and not others, as once, few, many or a class when expanded.

TRBV30	TRBJ2-5	16	TRBD2	-	TGTGCCTGGAGTGTTCCTCTACTAGCGGGACAAGAGACCCAGTACTTC	CAWSVPLLAGQETQYF
TRBV27	TRBJ2-5	14	TRBD1	-	TGTGCCAGCAGTTGGACAGGGATCGGAGAGACCCAGTACTTC	CASSWTGIGETQYF
TRBV29-1	TRBJ2-4	12	-	once	TGCAGCGTTCGTGGAGGGCAAAACATTCAGTACTTC	CSVRGGQNIQYF
TRBV24-1	TRBJ2-1	15	TRBD2	-	TGTGCCACCAGCCTAAGGACTAGCGGGAGGGGTGAGCAGTTCTTC	CATSLRTSGRGEQFF
TRBV4-1	TRBJ2-2	15	-	few	TGCGCCAGCAGCCAACTTAGCGAATGGACCGGGGAGCTGTTTTTT	CASSQLSEWTGELFF
TRBV6-5	TRBJ2-7	15	TRBD2	-	TGTGCCAGCAGTTACTCAGGGCGGCGGGGGGGCGAGCAGTACTTC	CASSYSGRRGGEQYF
TRBV10-2	TRBJ2-5	13	TRBD2	once	TGCGCCAGCAGTGAGAGCGGGGGAGGGACCCAGTACTTC	CASSESGGGTQYF
TRBV19	TRBJ1-5	14	TRBD1	few	TGTGCCAGTAGTAGGGACAGGGCCAATCAGCCCCAGCATTTT	CASSRDRANQPQHF
TRBV27	TRBJ1-5	14	-	-	TGTGCCAGCAGTTTTTCGGGGAGCAATCAGCCCCAGCATTTT	CASSFSGSNQPQHF
TRBV7-2	TRBJ1-5	14	-	few	TGTGCCAGCAGCTTAGTCTCAGGCAATCAGCCCCAGCATTTT	CASSLVSGNQPQHF
TRBV4-3	TRBJ1-6	17	-	-	TGCGCCAGCAGCCAAGTAAAGGCTAGCTCCTATAATTCACCCCTCCACTTT	CASSQVKASSYNSPLHF
TRBV3-1/TRBV3-2	TRBJ1-2	15	TRBD1	-	TGTGCCAGCAGCCAACCTCCTTGGACAGGACCCGGCTACACCTTC	CASSQPPWTGPGYTF
TRBV28	TRBJ1-5	15	-	-	TGTGCCAGCAGAGTCGGGCAGGGGAGAAATCAGCCCCAGCATTTT	CASRVGQGRNQPQHF
TRBV6-6	TRBJ1-5	15	-	-	TGTGCCAGCAGTTACCGCCAAGGGACTAATCAGCCCCAGCATTTT	CASSYRQGTNQPQHF
TRBV2	TRBJ1-2	14	TRBD1	once	TGTGCCAGCAGGACGACAGGGGGGAACTATGGCTACACCTTC	CASRTTGGNYGYTF
TRBV6-6	TRBJ2-1	13	-	-	TGTGCCAGCAGTTTTACTAACCGCGGTGAGCAGTTCTTC	CASSFTNRGEQFF
TRBV11-2	TRBJ2-5	14	-	-	TGTGCCAGCAGCTTAGCAAGGGGTAGAGAGACCCAGTACTTC	CASSLARGRETQYF
TRBV5-8	TRBJ1-5	11	-	-	TGTGCCAGCAGCGGAGGGCAGCCCCAGCATTTT	CASSGGQPQHF
TRBV28	TRBJ2-7	15	TRBD2	-	TGTGCCAGCACTACCGGGGGAGGGTCCCCCTACGAGCAGTACTTC	CASTTGGGSPYEQYF
TRBV14	TRBJ2-3	16	TRBD2	-	TGTGCCAGCAGTCGATTTGGGACTAGCGGCACAGATACGCAGTATTTT	CASSRFGTSGTDTQYF
TRBV3-1/TRBV3-2	TRBJ2-7	14	TRBD2	-	TGTGCCAGCAGCCCGGGACTAGCGGGAGCCGAGCAGTACTTC	CASSPGLAGAEQYF
TRBV5-1	TRBJ2-7	15	-	-	TGCGCCAGCAGCTTGGGTCATCGGGATCTCTACGAGCAGTACTTC	CASSLGHRDLYEQYF
TRBV6-2/TRBV6-3	TRBJ2-5	16	TRBD2	-	TGTGCCAGCAGTTTCGAACTAGCGGGAGATCTAGAGACCCAGTACTTC	CASSFELAGDLETQYF
TRBV29-1	TRBJ2-2	13	TRBD1	once	TGCAGCGTTGAAAAGGGGGCCGCCGGGGAGCTGTTTTTT	CSVEKGAAGELFF
TRBV15	TRBJ2-7	16	-	-	TGTGCCACCAGCACCGTGACAGGCGTCTTCGGGAACGAGCAGTACTTC	CATSTVTGVFGNEQYF
TRBV28	TRBJ1-1	12	-	-	TGTGCCAGCAGTCCCCGACAGGCGAATAACCTCTTT	CASSPRQANNLF
TRBV3-1/TRBV3-2	TRBJ2-1	12	-	-	TGTGCCAGCAGCCAAACCCTAAATGAGCAGTTCTTC	CASSQTLNEQFF
TRBV5-1	TRBJ2-1	17	TRBD2	once	TGCGCCAGCAGCTGGCGACTAGCGGGAGGGCCGGGCAATGAGCAGTTCTTC	CASSWRLAGGPGNEQFF
TRBV9	TRBJ1-3	16	-	-	TGTGCCAGCAGCGTGGGGGGATTAGCTGCCGGAAACACCATATATTTT	CASSVGGLAAGNTIYF
TRBV7-2	TRBJ1-2	12	-	once	TGTGCCAGCAGCTCCCAGGCGTCGGGCTACACCTTC	CASSSQASGYTF
TRBV4-2	TRBJ1-4	15	TRBD1	once	TGTGCCAGCAGCCAATCCCGGGACAGGGCTGAAAAACTGTTTTTT	CASSQSRDRAEKLFF
TRBV5-1	TRBJ1-6	16	TRBD1	few	TGCGCCAGCAGCTTGGGAACAGGGGCTGATAATTCACCCCTCCACTTT	CASSLGTGADNSPLHF
TRBV7-2	TRBJ2-3	12	-	once	TGTGCCAGCAGCTTATATGCGGAGACGCAGTATTTT	CASSLYAETQYF
TRBV19	TRBJ1-1	13	TRBD1	-	TGTGCCAGTAGTACAGACAGGGATGGTGAAGCTTTCTTT	CASSTDRDGEAFF
TRBV7-2	TRBJ2-7	13	-	-	TGTGCCAGCAGCTTATCGGTAGCCTACGAGCAGTACTTC	CASSLSVAYEQYF
TRBV4-1	TRBJ2-1	15	-	-	TGCGCCAGCAGCCAAGATCCCAGCGGAGGGAATGAGCAGTTCTTC	CASSQDPSGGNEQFF
TRBV3-1/TRBV3-2	TRBJ1-6	16	TRBD1	few	TGTGCCAGCAGCTACGGGACAGGGGCCGTGAGGGCACCCCTCCACTTT	CASSYGTGAVRAPLHF
TRBV5-1	TRBJ1-1	15	-	once	TGCGCCAGCAGCTTACAGCCGGGAGCGAACACTGAAGCTTTCTTT	CASSLQPGANTEAFF
TRBV19	TRBJ2-1	15	-	-	TGTGCCAGTAGTATAGCGGGTAACTCCTACAATGAGCAGTTCTTC	CASSIAGNSYNEQFF
TRBV7-2	TRBJ2-2	14	-	-	TGTGCCAGCAGCTTAATGGGGGCGCCCGGGGAGCTGTTTTTT	CASSLMGAPGELFF
TRBV15	TRBJ1-2	17	-	once	TGTGCCACCAGCAGAGATTTAGATGGCAGGGGAGTGCTGGGCTACACCTTC	CATSRDLDGRGVLGYTF
TRBV28	TRBJ2-5	14	-	-	TGTGCCAGCAGTCCAACGGGGTGGGAGGAGACCCAGTACTTC	CASSPTGWEETQYF
TRBV3-1/TRBV3-2	TRBJ1-6	17	TRBD1	-	TGTGCCAGCAGCCAAGGACAGGGATTCACCTATAATTCACCCCTCCACTTT	CASSQGQGFTYNSPLHF
TRBV28	TRBJ2-3	14	-	once	TGTGCCAGCAGTTTCTTCACTCAACGGGGTACGCAGTATTTT	CASSFFTQRGTQYF
TRBV11-3	TRBJ2-2	13	TRBD2	-	TGTGCCAGCAGCCCCGGGACTAGCGGGGAGCTGTTTTTT	CASSPGTSGELFF
TRBV5-6	TRBJ1-1	14	-	-	TGTGCCAGCAGCTTGCCCGGGGAAATCACTGAAGCTTTCTTT	CASSLPGEITEAFF
TRBV27	TRBJ2-1	20	TRBD2	once	TGTGCCAGCAGCCCTCGTAAGACTAGCGGGAGGGCTGTCGTGGACAATGAGCAGTTCTTC	CASSPRKTSGRAVVDNEQFF
TRBV19	TRBJ1-5	16	-	-	TGTGCCAGTAGTGTGACTGTCGGGTATAGCAATCAGCCCCAGCATTTT	CASSVTVGYSNQPQHF
TRBV4-3	TRBJ2-1	15	TRBD2	-	TGCGCCAGCAGCCGGTGGACTAGCTCCTACAATGAGCAGTTCTTC	CASSRWTSSYNEQFF
TRBV7-5	TRBJ2-5	14	-	-	TGTGCCAGAAGCTTAGCGGGGACAGAAGAGACCCAGTACTTC	CARSLAGTEETQYF
TRBV27	TRBJ2-4	15	TRBD2	-	TGTGCCAGCAGTTTAGGGGGACTACCCGGGGACATTCAGTACTTC	CASSLGGLPGDIQYF
TRBV5-1	TRBJ1-1	15	-	once	TGCGCCAGCAGCTTGGAGGCCCGACAGAACACTGAAGCTTTCTTT	CASSLEARQNTEAFF
TRBV7-2	TRBJ2-5	15	-	-	TGTGCCAGCAGCCCCCAGACAGGATACCAAGAGACCCAGTACTTC	CASSPQTGYQETQYF
TRBV6-5	TRBJ1-5	14	-	-	TGTGCCAGCAGTTACTCGGGGGGAAATCAGCCCCAGCATTTT	CASSYSGGNQPQHF
TRBV30	TRBJ2-7	15	TRBD1	-	TGTGCCTGGAGCGAAGGACAGGCCCCCACGAACGAGCAGTACTTC	CAWSEGQAPTNEQYF
TRBV2	TRBJ2-7	13	-	once	TGTGCCAGCGCAGACAGCATCTCCTACGAGCAGTACTTC	CASADSISYEQYF